The T cell receptor (beta chain) under discussion was sequenced for a study of vaccination and CD4 T cells after COVID-19. Broader study findings: Median reactive clonotypes, those recognizing SARS-CoV-2, rose from around 20 to 38, not significantly.

Germline-derived CDR1 and CDR2 are DFQATT and SNEGSKA (reference sequence). The CDR3 runs 19 residues. V was cut by 2 bases and J by 7 bases, with 31 bases left in between. The treatment here: roughly 10-day PBMC culture with coronavirus spike peptide pools or control peptides (ViraFEST assay). IL-2 (roughly 10 IU/ml) and peptide pools (roughly 10 ug/ml) were added to cultures of approximately 2 million PBMCs per well. Days 3 and 7 were when half the medium was replaced with fresh IL-2 medium. Comment on this clonotype: The antigen remains undetermined.

Sequencing of cultured CD4+ T cell DNA used the Oncomine TCR Beta short-read assay. Genomic DNA extraction was carried out from cultured CD4+ T cells. TCRdb re-analysed the PCR reads in MiXCR, keeping a single row per CDR3 protein. The profile shows about 10,000 distinct CDR3 sequences, around 64% of them singletons. The sample was CD4+ T cells from blood, cultured in vitro. The chain uses TRBV20-1 and TRBJ2-3, with D perhaps matching TRBD1 or TRBD2 (5 bases each). This receptor was obtained from a human donor who had recovered from COVID-19. For the CDR3, the DNA is TGCAGTGCTAGAATCTCTAGAGGGGATCAAATCGATGTCGGTCATACGCAGTATTTT. This sequence encodes CSARISRGDQIDVGHTQYF.